The present T cell receptor beta chain was sequenced within a study of T cells in Graves' hyperthyroidism and ophthalmopathy. Looked up from germline, CDR1 is MNHNY and CDR2 is SVGAGI (reference sequence). This CDR3 contains 13 residues. V gave up 2 bases and J gave up 0 bases, with 4 bases separating them. RNA transcripts were the template for amplifying TCR beta CDR3 regions. TCR CDR3 underwent first-round RT-PCR with the HTBI primer set. From the multiplex PCR reads, TCRdb called clonotypes with MiXCR, one entry per CDR3 protein. This table has around 520,000 distinct CDR3 sequences, about 14% appearing once. This clonotype was counted ten times or more.

The sequenced sample was blood. The chain is built from TRBV6-6 and TRBJ2-5; the D is unclear. This sequence was found in a woman aged 40-49 years with Graves' hyperthyroidism. The CDR3 sequence: CASSYQYQETQYF. The CDR3, as DNA: TGTGCCAGCAGTTACCAGTACCAAGAGACCCAGTACTTC.